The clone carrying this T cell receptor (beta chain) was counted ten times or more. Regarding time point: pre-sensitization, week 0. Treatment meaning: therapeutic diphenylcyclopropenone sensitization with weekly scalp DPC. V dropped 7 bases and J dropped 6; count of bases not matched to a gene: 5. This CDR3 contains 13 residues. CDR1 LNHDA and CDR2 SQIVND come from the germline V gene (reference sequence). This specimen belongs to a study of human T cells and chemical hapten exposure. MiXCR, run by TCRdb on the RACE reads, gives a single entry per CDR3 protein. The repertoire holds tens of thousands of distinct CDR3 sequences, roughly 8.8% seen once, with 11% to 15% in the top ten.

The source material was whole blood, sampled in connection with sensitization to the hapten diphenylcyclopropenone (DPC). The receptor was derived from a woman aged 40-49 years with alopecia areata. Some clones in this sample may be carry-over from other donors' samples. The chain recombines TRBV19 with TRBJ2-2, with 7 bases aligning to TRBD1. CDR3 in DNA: TGTGCCAGTAATGACAGGGAGTCCGGGGAGCTGTTTTTT. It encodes CASNDRESGELFF.